The T cell receptor (beta chain) described here comes from a study of STAT3 mutations in large granular lymphocyte leukemia (dated by TCRdb to between 2018 and 2021). Concerning the study at large: Canonical activating STAT3 mutations were detected in roughly half of the longitudinally sequenced T-LGLL patients. Over half of the T-LGLL patients were given one or more immunosuppressive therapy regimens, and 40% of those treated had a hematologic response. Patients with T-cell large granular lymphocyte leukemia underwent serial deep sequencing of TCRbeta CDR3 and STAT3 to reconstruct clonal hierarchy and dynamics. From an initial cohort of around 190 LGL patients, roughly 17 representative T-LGLL cases were selected for longitudinal TCRbeta and STAT3 sequencing. As controls within the study, a couple of patients with natural killer LGL leukemia were also sequenced longitudinally. Each patient was sequenced at an average of roughly 4.1 time points, ranging from 2 to 8 samplings.

DNA was extracted from blood mononuclear cells, with the same DNA used for both TCR and STAT3 sequencing. Results the study describes overall, beyond this receptor: Dominant TCR clone burden was found to exceed STAT3 mutant burden in several patients, suggesting that STAT3 mutation arose secondarily within a pre-expanded clone. Persisting codominant clonotypes in some patients meant a small but highly pathogenic clone may have been missed. Because no samples were available when a clone first appeared, clonal expansion was inferred from samplings taken at other points. Linking therapy response to changes in TCR clonal burden was complicated by variable intervals between samplings and by differing treatment regimens. In 6 of 18 patients, TCR clonotype switching occurred after therapy, and every newly emerging clone was STAT3 wild type. Every T-LGLL patient showed at least one immunodominant TCRbeta clonotype, and about half showed multiple immunodominant subclonotypes.

This clone came up once. The antigen it recognizes is unknown. Within one base of it there is no much larger clone, and no base qualities were kept. TCRbeta libraries were sequenced on an Illumina MiSeq, averaging approximately 44,000 productive templates per sample. Multiplex PCR amplification was used to generate TCRbeta CDR3 libraries with the immunoSEQ assay. The authors' pipeline ran thus. Following a previously defined approach, repertoire diversity was calculated, and values close to 0 point to extremely monoclonal samples. Drawn from immuneACCESS, this table holds only the in-frame rearrangements with V and J called that TCRdb kept. Clones are partly lost; checked studies trace under half to an unresolved V gene and leave the rest unexplained. V and J calls and clone size come straight from that table; D and trimming were deduced from the DNA. This sample has approximately 3,000 clones in its table, and 88% of those were observed once. Around half of the sample goes to the ten largest clones.

V and J are truncated by 6 bases and 1 base respectively, leaving an intervening sequence of 12 bases. The cysteine opens and the phenylalanine closes a CDR3 of 13 amino acids. Of all the DNA, just the CDR3 is kept, 39 bases in frame from base 1. In the germline V gene, CDR1 corresponds to SQVTM and CDR2 to ANQGSEA. This clonotype was sampled from a man aged 40-50 years with T-cell large granular lymphocyte leukemia. Some clones in this sample may be carry-over from other donors' samples. The age is the age at diagnosis. Sequencing was performed on peripheral blood mononuclear cells. The receptor chain draws on TRBV29-1 and TRBJ1-1; too little of a D gene remains to name it. DNA sequence: TGCAGCGTCCTAGACGTATCGAACACTGAAGCTTTCTTT. This translates into CSVLDVSNTEAFF.